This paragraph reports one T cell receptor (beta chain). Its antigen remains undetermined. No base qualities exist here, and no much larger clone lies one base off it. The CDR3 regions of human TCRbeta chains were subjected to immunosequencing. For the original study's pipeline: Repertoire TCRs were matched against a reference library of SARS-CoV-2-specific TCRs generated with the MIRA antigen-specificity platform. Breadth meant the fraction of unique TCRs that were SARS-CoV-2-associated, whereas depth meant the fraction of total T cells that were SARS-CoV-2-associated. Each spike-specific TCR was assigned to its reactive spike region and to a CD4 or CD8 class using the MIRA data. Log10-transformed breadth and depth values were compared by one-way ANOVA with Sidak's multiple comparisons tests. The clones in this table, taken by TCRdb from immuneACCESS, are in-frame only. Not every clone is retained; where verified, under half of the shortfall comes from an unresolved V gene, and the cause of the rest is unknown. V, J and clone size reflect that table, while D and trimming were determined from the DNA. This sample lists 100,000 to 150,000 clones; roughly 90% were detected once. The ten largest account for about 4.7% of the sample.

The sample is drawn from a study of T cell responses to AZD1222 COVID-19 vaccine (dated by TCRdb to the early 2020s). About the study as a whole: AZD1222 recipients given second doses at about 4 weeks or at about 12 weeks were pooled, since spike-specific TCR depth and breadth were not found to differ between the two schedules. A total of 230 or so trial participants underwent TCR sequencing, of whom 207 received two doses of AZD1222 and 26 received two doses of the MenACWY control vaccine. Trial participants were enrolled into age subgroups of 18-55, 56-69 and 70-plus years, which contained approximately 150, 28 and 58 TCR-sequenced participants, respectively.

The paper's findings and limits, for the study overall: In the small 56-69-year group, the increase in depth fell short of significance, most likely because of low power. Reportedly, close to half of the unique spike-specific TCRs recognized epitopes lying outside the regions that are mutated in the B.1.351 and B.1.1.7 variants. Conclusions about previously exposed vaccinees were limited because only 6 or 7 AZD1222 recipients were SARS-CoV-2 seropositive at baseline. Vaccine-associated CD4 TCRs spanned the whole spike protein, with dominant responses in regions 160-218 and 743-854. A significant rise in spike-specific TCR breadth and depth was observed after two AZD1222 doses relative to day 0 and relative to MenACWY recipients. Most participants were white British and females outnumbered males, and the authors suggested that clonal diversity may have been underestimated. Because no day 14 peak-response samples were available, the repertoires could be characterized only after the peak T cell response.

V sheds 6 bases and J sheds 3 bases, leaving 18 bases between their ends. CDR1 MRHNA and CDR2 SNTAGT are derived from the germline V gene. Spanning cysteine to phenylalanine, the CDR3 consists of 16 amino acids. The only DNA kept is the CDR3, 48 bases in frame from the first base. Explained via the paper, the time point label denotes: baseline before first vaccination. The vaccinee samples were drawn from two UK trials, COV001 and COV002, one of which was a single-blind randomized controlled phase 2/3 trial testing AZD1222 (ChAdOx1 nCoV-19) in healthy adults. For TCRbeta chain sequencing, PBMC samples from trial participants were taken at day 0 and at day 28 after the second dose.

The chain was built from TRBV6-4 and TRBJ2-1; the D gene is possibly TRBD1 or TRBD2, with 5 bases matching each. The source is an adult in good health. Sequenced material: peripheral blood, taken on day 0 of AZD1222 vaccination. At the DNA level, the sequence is TGTGCCAGCAGCCCTGGGTCGCCAGGGAGCTACAATGAGCAGTTCTTC. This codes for CASSPGSPGSYNEQFF.